Here is one T cell receptor beta chain with its context. The data are from a study of blood T cell repertoires in COVID-19. Overall study: From the United States, Italy and Spain came samples of acute and convalescent COVID-19. From T cells, B-cell-depleted T cells, or PBMCs came the material, which was cDNA or gDNA.

TCRdb keeps only in-frame clones here, not all; method: immunoSEQ multiplex PCR. The sample shows fewer than 35,000 clones, over 90% of them seen only once. V dropped 0 bases and J dropped 4 bases, with 13 bases sitting between them. The CDR3 sequence is 15 residues long. From germline, CDR1 is LGHNA and CDR2 YNFKEQ. Sequencing was carried out using peripheral blood. The chain has TRBV4-2 and TRBJ2-7, with D maybe TRBD2 (5 bases). This TCR derives from a human donor in a cohort sampled during active COVID-19. The CDR3 protein is CASSQESGELYEQYF. CDR3 nucleotide sequence: TGTGCCAGCAGCCAAGAGTCCGGGGAGTTATACGAGCAGTACTTC.